These 16 T cell receptor beta chains were all obtained from the same sample, sequenced in a study of human T cells and chemical hapten exposure. TCRdb independently ran MiXCR on the RACE reads; one entry per CDR3 protein. The table shows about 80,000 distinct CDR3 sequences, with roughly 11% occurring only once. The sample's time point: patch test 2, 6 weeks after DPC sensitization. Sample treatment: therapeutic diphenylcyclopropenone sensitization with weekly scalp DPC. The source was whole blood, collected in connection with sensitization to the hapten diphenylcyclopropenone (DPC). All receptors come from a man aged 18 to 29 with alopecia areata. Some clones in this sample may be carry-over from other donors' samples.

J is TRBJ1-5 and V is TRBV28; D ambiguous. The CDR3 has 17 amino acids. Per germline, CDR1 MDHEN and CDR2 SYDVKM. Trimming cost V 2 bases and J 5 bases, with 19 bases left between them. The chain's CDR3 is CASSLAPSREAHQPQHF. In DNA, the CDR3 is TGTGCCAGCAGTTTAGCCCCGAGTAGGGAGGCGCATCAGCCCCAGCATTTT.

This clonotype was seen only a few times. This rearrangement joins TRBV7-9 to TRBJ1-5; D perhaps matches TRBD1 (6 bases). The V gene lost 4 bases and the J gene lost 2 bases, with 18 bases spanning the gap. The germline CDR1 and CDR2 sequences are SEHNR and FQNEAQ (reference sequence). This CDR3 spans 17 amino acids. This CDR3 is CASSSGAPSSRNQPQHF. In DNA form, the CDR3 reads TGTGCCAGCAGCTCAGGGGCTCCCTCCTCCCGCAATCAGCCCCAGCATTTT.

This sequence joins TRBV11-2 and TRBJ2-5; maybe TRBD1 (5 bases). V dropped 5 bases and J dropped 0 bases, with 16 bases sitting between them. CDR3 length: 16 amino acids. The V gene's germline CDR1 is SGHAT and CDR2 FQNNGV. The CDR3 DNA is TGTGCCAGCAGCCGACCCGGACATAAGTACCAAGAGACCCAGTACTTC. Translated: CASSRPGHKYQETQYF.

V gene TRBV25-1 combines with J gene TRBJ1-1; D gene uncertain. Germline CDR1 reads MGHDK; CDR2 reads SYGVNS. The CDR3 runs to 15 residues. V shed 5 bases and J shed 3 bases, with 16 bases lying between them. The CDR3 region is CASSPLRGSYTEAFF. The CDR3 bases are TGTGCCAGCAGTCCATTGAGAGGGAGTTACACTGAAGCTTTCTTT.

This clonotype was counted a few times. The chain is built from TRBV6-5 and TRBJ1-2, with 8 positions matching TRBD1. The CDR3 is 16 residues long. Unmatched junction bases numbered 9, after V lost 6 bases and J lost 0 bases. Germline values: CDR1 MNHEY, CDR2 SVGAGI. The CDR3 reads CASSWGQVASNYGYTF. CDR3 in DNA: TGTGCCAGCAGCTGGGGACAGGTAGCTTCTAACTATGGCTACACCTTC.

The V and J genes are TRBV6-2 or TRBV6-3 and TRBJ2-1; 8 bases are shared with TRBD1. CDR1 and CDR2 (germline): MNHEY, SVGEGT. After removal of 1 base from V and 9 bases from J, the junction contained 5 bases not matched to a gene. CDR3 size: 14 residues. CDR3 DNA sequence: TGTGCCAGCAGTTACTTCCAGGGGGCAGCTGAGCAGTTCTTC. Translating gives CASSYFQGAAEQFF.

This clonotype was seen ten or more times. The chain links TRBV28 to TRBJ2-2; the D is unclear. The CDR3 covers 13 residues. Germline V gives CDR1 MDHEN, CDR2 SYDVKM. Trimming left V 8 bases short and J 9 bases short, with 16 bases between. As DNA, the CDR3 is TGTGCCAGCGGGCAGAGTCTAGTCCGGGAGCTGTTTTTT. Protein sequence: CASGQSLVRELFF.

This clonotype was counted a few times. CDR3 in amino acids: CATSRDFETQYF. The CDR3 coding sequence is TGTGCCACCAGCAGAGATTTTGAGACCCAGTACTTC. The rearrangement uses TRBV15 and TRBJ2-5; D is uncertain. CDR3 length: 12 amino acids. Trimming shortened V by 0 bases and J by 5 bases, and 4 bases separated the two germline ends. Looked up from germline, CDR1 is LNHNV and CDR2 is YYDKDF (reference sequence). Based on the CDR3 plus reference TRBV15 and TRBJ2-5, the full variable domain is DAMVIQNPRYQVTQFGKPVTLSCSQTLNHNVMYWYQQKSSQAPKLLFHYYDKDFNNEADTPDNFQSRRPNTSFCFLDIRSPGLGDTAMYLCATSRDFETQYFGPGTRLLVL.

This clonotype was counted between two and nine times. This sequence joins TRBV28 and TRBJ1-1; D uncertain. CDR1 and CDR2 (germline): MDHEN, SYDVKM. This CDR3 region has 13 residues. V lost 1 base to trimming and J lost 1 base, with 4 bases between them. The CDR3, as DNA: TGTGCCAGCAGTTTATCCCGGAACACTGAAGCTTTCTTT. Translating gives CASSLSRNTEAFF. Complete variable domain (other parts from reference TRBV28 and TRBJ1-1): DVKVTQSSRYLVKRTGEKVFLECVQDMDHENMFWYRQDPGLGLRLIYFSYDVKMKEKGDIPEGYSVSREKKERFSLILESASTNQTSMYLCASSLSRNTEAFFGQGTRLTVV.

The V call is TRBV7-2, the J call TRBJ2-1; D unclear. Germline V gives CDR1 SGHTA, CDR2 FQGNSA. The V gene lost 5 bases and the J gene lost 10 bases, with 9 bases spanning the gap. The CDR3 contains 11 residues. CDR3 coding DNA: TGTGCCAGCAGCCCCCTCGAAGAGCAGTTCTTC. It encodes CASSPLEEQFF. The complete variable domain, with remaining parts taken from reference TRBV7-2 and TRBJ2-1, reads GAGVSQSPSNKVTEKGKDVELRCDPISGHTALYWYRQSLGQGLEFLIYFQGNSAPDKSGLPSDRFSAERTGGSVSTLTIQRTQQEDSAVYLCASSPLEEQFFGPGTRLTVL.

This clonotype was seen at least ten times. The J gene is TRBJ1-2, the V gene TRBV3-1; the match to TRBD1 covers 12 bases. The germline CDR1 and CDR2 sequences are LGHDT and YNNKEL (reference sequence). This CDR3 is 15 amino acids long. With V trimmed by 6 bases and J by 6 bases, 8 bases remained unmatched. Here the CDR3 reads CASSLEGQGANGYTF. The CDR3 coding sequence is TGTGCCAGCAGTCTTGAGGGACAGGGGGCTAATGGCTACACCTTC.

This clonotype has a count of ten or more. The V gene is TRBV6-2 or TRBV6-3, the J gene TRBJ1-2, with D hard to call. Trimming left V 0 bases short and J 8 bases short, with 13 bases between. The CDR3 runs 14 residues. Per the germline V gene, CDR1 is MNHEY and CDR2 is SVGEGT. CDR3 bases: TGTGCCAGCAGTTACTCCCCAGGCTCTCGCGGCTACACCTTC. Protein sequence: CASSYSPGSRGYTF.

This clonotype was found many times. V and J are TRBV11-2 and TRBJ2-7; D is perhaps TRBD2 (5 bases). Germline values: CDR1 SGHAT, CDR2 FQNNGV. The CDR3 is 14 amino acids. V was trimmed by 2 bases and J by 6 bases, leaving 14 bases between them. The CDR3: CASSLYGPRGEQYV. The CDR3, as DNA: TGTGCCAGCAGCTTATACGGCCCCCGGGGCGAGCAGTACGTC.

This clonotype turned up a few times. V gene TRBV28 combines with J gene TRBJ2-5; D could derive from TRBD1 or TRBD2 (5 bases each). The germline gives CDR1 MDHEN, CDR2 SYDVKM. The V gene lost 5 bases and the J gene lost 5 bases, with 12 bases spanning the gap. The CDR3 sequence is 13 residues long. The CDR3 loop reads CASSAEGRETQYF. The CDR3 DNA is TGTGCCAGCAGTGCCGAGGGGCGCGAGACCCAGTACTTC.

This clonotype was seen many times. The chain links TRBV7-9 to TRBJ1-6; D is possibly TRBD1 (5 bases). CDR1 SEHNR and CDR2 FQNEAQ come from the germline V gene (reference sequence). Trimming cost V 5 bases and J 10 bases, with 12 bases left between them. CDR3 length: 13 residues. The CDR3 reads CASSPGTESPLHF. The CDR3 bases are TGTGCCAGCAGCCCGGGGACCGAATCACCCCTCCACTTT.

Regarding this clonotype: At one boundary the junction diverges from the germline segment, which might be a read error. This chain joins TRBV28 and TRBJ1-2; D uncertain. CDR3 length equals 16 residues. In germline, CDR1 is MDHEN, CDR2 SYDVKM. The CDR3 here is CVSSPLGGLGNYGYTF. Written as DNA, the CDR3 is TGTGTCAGCAGTCCTCTGGGAGGGCTTGGGAACTATGGCTACACCTTC.